A selection of T cell receptor beta chains follows, all from one sample in a study of blood T cell repertoires in COVID-19. This table comes from immunoSEQ multiplex PCR, and its TCRdb copy is limited to in-frame clones, with some not included. The sample carries about 220,000 clones, 65% to 90% recorded once. Sequenced input: peripheral blood. These receptor sequences come from a woman in her 70s with COVID-19, enrolled during active disease. CDR3s include the opening cysteine and the closing phenylalanine or tryptophan. The D gene is left open where the match is weak. Clone size is shown for a subset of rows, as once, few, many or a class of expanded clone.

.,TRBJ1-3,TRBV29-1,.,CSVAGSRGWDTIYF,TGCAGCGTTGCCGGTTCCCGGGGATGGGACACCATATATTTT
TRBD1,TRBJ1-2,TRBV3-1/TRBV3-2,.,CASSYQDRAFHF,TGTGCCAGCAGCTACCAGGACAGGGCTTTCCACTTC
TRBD1,TRBJ1-2,TRBV28,.,CASSFGTGAISGYTF,TGTGCCAGCAGTTTCGGGACAGGGGCTATCAGTGGCTACACCTTC
.,TRBJ1-1,TRBV12-5,.,CASGPPLQGSEAFF,TGTGCTAGTGGCCCACCTCTACAGGGTTCTGAAGCTTTCTTT
TRBD1,TRBJ2-2,TRBV19,.,CASTTLGGTGNTGELFF,TGTGCCAGTACCACCCTAGGAGGGACAGGGAACACCGGGGAGCTGTTTTTT
.,TRBJ1-1,TRBV19,.,CASSMRAEGTEAFF,TGTGCCAGTAGTATGAGGGCGGAGGGCACTGAAGCTTTCTTT
.,TRBJ1-1,TRBV23-1,.,CASSQYSFSGTVGRNTEAFF,TGCGCCAGCAGTCAGTACTCGTTCTCCGGGACGGTCGGGAGGAACACTGAAGCTTTCTTT
TRBD1,TRBJ1-5,TRBV12-5,.,CASGDPTGMNSNQPQHF,TGTGCTAGTGGTGATCCGACAGGGATGAATAGCAATCAGCCCCAGCATTTT
TRBD2,TRBJ2-3,TRBV5-1,few,CASSSSLTSGSTDTQYF,TGCGCCAGCAGCTCCTCCTTGACTAGCGGGAGCACAGATACGCAGTATTTT
.,TRBJ1-1,TRBV4-2,.,CASSHQEGSVEAFF,TGTGCCAGCAGCCATCAAGAGGGTTCGGTTGAAGCTTTCTTT
TRBD2,TRBJ2-5,TRBV20-1,.,CSPRGGETQYF,TGCAGCCCACGGGGGGGTGAGACCCAGTACTTC
.,TRBJ1-1,TRBV11-3,.,CASSPRRSLTEAFF,TGTGCCAGCAGCCCACGGAGGAGCCTCACTGAAGCTTTCTTT
.,TRBJ2-3,TRBV5-4,once,CASSLQSRLSTDTQYF,TGTGCCAGCAGCCTCCAGTCCAGGTTGAGCACAGATACGCAGTATTTT
TRBD1,TRBJ2-1,TRBV15,.,CATSRDGDSTYNEQFF,TGTGCCACCAGCAGAGATGGGGACAGCACCTACAATGAGCAGTTCTTC
.,TRBJ1-2,TRBV7-2,.,CASSWPATGRDGYTF,TGTGCCAGCAGCTGGCCCGCGACGGGGAGAGATGGCTACACCTTC
TRBD2,TRBJ2-2,TRBV7-3,.,CASRSLAGRPNTGELFF,TGTGCCAGCAGATCACTAGCGGGGCGCCCAAACACCGGGGAGCTGTTTTTT
.,TRBJ2-5,TRBV2,once,CASSDSLEYETQYF,TGTGCCAGCAGTGATTCGCTAGAGTATGAGACCCAGTACTTC
.,TRBJ2-3,TRBV5-1,.,CASSWTATTDTQYF,TGCGCCAGCAGCTGGACAGCGACAACAGATACGCAGTATTTT
TRBD2,TRBJ2-5,TRBV6-1,.,CASSEGLPVQETQYF,TGTGCCAGCAGTGAGGGACTACCGGTTCAAGAGACCCAGTACTTC
.,TRBJ1-4,TRBV19,.,CASSIALLAKTGKLFF,TGTGCCAGTAGTATTGCCCTCTTAGCGAAGACAGGAAAACTGTTTTTT
TRBD1,TRBJ2-6,TRBV18,.,CASSPPRQGVLGANVLTF,TGTGCCAGCTCACCACCGAGACAGGGAGTTCTTGGGGCCAACGTCCTGACTTTC
TRBD1,TRBJ2-1,TRBV11-3,.,CASSLVLGQGAYNEQFF,TGTGCCAGCAGCTTAGTATTGGGACAGGGCGCCTACAATGAGCAGTTCTTC
.,TRBJ2-6,TRBV4-3,.,CASSQARGIRHSGANVLTF,TGCGCCAGCAGCCAAGCACGGGGGATAAGGCACTCTGGGGCCAACGTCCTGACTTTC
.,TRBJ2-7,TRBV7-2,.,CASSSTPGSRGEQYF,TGTGCCAGCAGCTCTACCCCCGGGTCCAGGGGCGAGCAGTACTTC
TRBD1,TRBJ1-3,TRBV19,.,CASRRQGNSGNTIYF,TGTGCCAGTAGAAGACAGGGTAACTCTGGAAACACCATATATTTT
.,TRBJ1-2,TRBV7-9,.,CASGLNYGYTF,TGTGCCAGCGGCCTTAACTATGGCTACACCTTC
.,TRBJ2-1,TRBV19,.,CATGTLLDNEQFF,TGTGCCACCGGGACTCTTTTGGACAATGAGCAGTTCTTC
TRBD2,TRBJ2-1,TRBV6-2/TRBV6-3,.,CASSPRTSGSSYNEQFF,TGTGCCAGCAGTCCCCGGACTAGCGGGAGTTCCTACAATGAGCAGTTCTTC
TRBD2,TRBJ2-1,TRBV11-2,.,CASSASSGRSYNEQFF,TGTGCCAGCAGCGCTTCTTCCGGGAGGTCCTACAATGAGCAGTTCTTC
.,TRBJ2-7,TRBV6-6,.,CASSYEDEQYF,TGTGCCAGCAGTTACGAGGACGAGCAGTACTTC
.,TRBJ1-5,TRBV14,few,CASSQDGVQPQHF,TGTGCCAGCAGCCAAGACGGTGTACAGCCCCAGCATTTT
TRBD1,TRBJ1-6,TRBV6-2/TRBV6-3,.,CASSYVGTESPRSNSPLHF,TGTGCCAGCAGTTACGTCGGGACAGAATCACCGAGGAGTAATTCACCCCTCCACTTT
TRBD2,TRBJ2-3,TRBV5-1,.,CASSLRLAGGRTDTQYF,TGCGCCAGCAGCTTAAGGCTAGCGGGGGGCAGAACAGATACGCAGTATTTT
.,TRBJ2-7,TRBV5-1,.,CASSFEAITGEQYF,TGCGCCAGCAGCTTCGAAGCTATTACGGGCGAGCAGTACTTC
.,TRBJ2-5,TRBV6-1,.,CASSESGRVWETQYF,TGTGCCAGCAGTGAATCAGGCAGGGTTTGGGAGACCCAGTACTTC
TRBD1,TRBJ2-2,TRBV11-2,.,CASSPRTGTGHTGELFF,TGTGCCAGCAGCCCTCGGACCGGGACAGGGCACACCGGGGAGCTGTTTTTT
.,TRBJ2-1,TRBV7-3,.,CASSLAGRYNEQFF,TGTGCCAGCAGCTTAGCGGGCAGGTACAATGAGCAGTTCTTC
.,TRBJ2-7,TRBV12-3/TRBV12-4,.,CASSVSYEQYF,TGTGCCAGCAGCGTCTCCTACGAGCAGTACTTC
.,TRBJ1-1,TRBV30,.,CAWSSILNTEAFF,TGTGCCTGGAGTTCTATTCTTAACACTGAAGCTTTCTTT
.,TRBJ2-7,TRBV9,.,CASSVSEFVGGEQYF,TGTGCCAGCAGCGTAAGCGAGTTTGTCGGGGGCGAGCAGTACTTC
TRBD1,TRBJ1-1,TRBV6-2/TRBV6-3,.,CASSYVPGQGRDEAFF,TGTGCCAGCAGTTACGTCCCGGGACAGGGACGTGATGAAGCTTTCTTT
TRBD2,TRBJ2-7,TRBV5-1,.,CASRRGTDSYEQYF,TGCGCCAGCAGGCGGGGGACCGACTCCTACGAGCAGTACTTC
.,TRBJ2-7,TRBV6-5,.,CASIRGYEQYF,TGTGCCAGCATTAGGGGATACGAGCAGTACTTC